Below, 28 T cell receptor beta chains from the same sample are listed, as sequenced in a study of response to subunit inactivated influenza vaccine. TCRdb passed the RT-PCR reads through MiXCR, listing each CDR3 protein once. The sample has roughly 760,000 distinct CDR3 sequences; approximately 22% are singletons. The material was PBMCs from blood, obtained less than 6 days after vaccination. The receptors here all came from a man aged 45-65 years who received an inactivated influenza vaccine.

V usage is TRBV29-1 and J usage is TRBJ2-1; 7 nucleotides line up with TRBD2. Looked up from germline, CDR1 is SQVTM and CDR2 is ANQGSEA. V gave up 6 bases and J gave up 6 bases; unmatched junction bases: 14. CDR3 size: 15 residues. In nucleotides, the CDR3 is TGCAGCGTGGGATCATTTGGCGGGAGTTCCAATGAGCAGTTCTTC. Translation: CSVGSFGGSSNEQFF.

The table lists this clonotype with a few counts. The V gene is TRBV29-1, the J gene TRBJ1-3, with 9 bases fitting TRBD1. Germline CDR1 SQVTM, CDR2 ANQGSEA. V gave up 6 bases and J gave up 0 bases; unmatched junction bases: 6. The CDR3 is 15 residues long. CDR3 sequence (DNA): TGCAGCGTCCTAGGACAGGGGTACTCTGGAAACACCATATATTTT. This sequence encodes CSVLGQGYSGNTIYF.

In its sample, this clonotype was seen a few times. The chain employs TRBV12-3 or TRBV12-4 and TRBJ2-1, with a possible D match to TRBD2 (5 bases). Trimming removed 3 bases from V and 8 bases from J, with 11 bases in between. This CDR3 spans 13 amino acids. CDR3 amino acids: CASSFGKTYEQFF. The CDR3 DNA reads as TGTGCCAGCAGTTTCGGGAAGACATATGAGCAGTTCTTC.

The chain couples TRBV20-1 to TRBJ2-3; 13 nucleotides match TRBD2. The length of the CDR3 is 14 residues. V shed 7 bases, J shed 2 bases, and the junction held 3 bases outside the gene matches. Germline V gene data show CDR1 as DFQATT and CDR2 as SNEGSKA (reference sequence). The CDR3 spells CSVGTSGVTDTQYF. Here the CDR3 DNA reads TGCAGTGTAGGGACTAGCGGGGTCACAGATACGCAGTATTTT.

This clonotype appeared a single time. J is TRBJ2-3 and V is TRBV14, with 10 bases that match TRBD2. V lost 2 bases, J lost 3 bases, and 8 bases stayed unmatched. This CDR3 contains 17 residues. Germline V CDR1 and CDR2: SGHDN, FVKESK. CDR3 sequence (DNA): TGTGCCAGCAGCCAAACGTTTCTAGCGGGAGTTACAGATACGCAGTATTTT. Amino acid sequence: CASSQTFLAGVTDTQYF.

This chain uses TRBV18 with TRBJ2-7; D remains unclear. This CDR3 region has 15 residues. V was pared by 0 bases and J by 0 bases, with 9 bases between. In germline, CDR1 is KGHSH, CDR2 LQKENI. The chain's CDR3 is CASSPPSRSSYEQYF. In DNA, the CDR3 is TGTGCCAGCTCACCACCTTCCAGGAGCTCCTACGAGCAGTACTTC. The full variable domain, with the rest looked up from reference TRBV18 and TRBJ2-7, is NAGVMQNPRHLVRRRGQEARLRCSPMKGHSHVYWYRQLPEEGLKFMVYLQKENIIDESGMPKERFSAEFPKEGPSILRIQQVVRGDSAAYFCASSPPSRSSYEQYFGPGTRLTVT.

This chain uses TRBV28 with TRBJ2-2, with D unclear. Germline V CDR1 and CDR2: MDHEN, SYDVKM. V gave up 3 bases and J gave up 0 bases, with 14 bases separating them. CDR3 size: 17 residues. The CDR3 reads CASSFSLVRSNTGELFF. The CDR3 DNA follows: TGTGCCAGCAGTTTTTCCTTGGTCCGGTCGAACACCGGGGAGCTGTTTTTT.

J is TRBJ1-6 and V is TRBV12-3 or TRBV12-4, with a possible D match to TRBD1 (6 bases). This CDR3 has 16 residues. Trimming cost V 6 bases and J 10 bases, with 22 bases left between them. The CDR3 sequence is CASSPWTASLLSPLHF. The CDR3 nucleotides are TGTGCCAGCAGCCCCTGGACAGCCTCCCTCTTGTCACCCCTCCACTTT.

V and J are TRBV28 and TRBJ2-3, with 8 bases that match TRBD2. With 8 bases clipped from V and 4 bases from J, the junction kept 8 bases outside the gene matches. The germline V gene has CDR1 MDHEN and CDR2 SYDVKM. The CDR3 is 14 amino acids. CDR3 residues: CASRAAGAPDTQYF. In DNA, the CDR3 is TGTGCCAGCCGCGCAGCGGGAGCCCCAGATACGCAGTATTTT.

The chain recombines TRBV6-1 with TRBJ2-7, with D possibly called TRBD1 or TRBD2 (5 bases each). The CDR3 is 15 residues long. Looked up from germline, CDR1 is MNHNS and CDR2 is SASEGT. The ends were cut back, 1 base at V and 3 bases at J, with 13 bases in the middle. CDR3 region: CASSEGRGVGYEQYF. CDR3 bases: TGTGCCAGCAGTGAAGGTCGAGGGGTCGGCTACGAGCAGTACTTC.

The sample holds a few counts of this clonotype. The chain uses TRBV6-2 or TRBV6-3 and TRBJ2-1, with 13 bases lining up with TRBD2. The J segment lost 0 bases and the V segment lost 7 bases, leaving 12 bases of the junction unmatched. Per germline, CDR1 MNHEY and CDR2 SVGEGT. The CDR3 length is 19 residues. This CDR3 is CASTPGLAGAPSSYNEQFF. The CDR3 nucleotides read TGTGCCAGCACCCCCGGACTAGCGGGGGCCCCAAGCTCCTACAATGAGCAGTTCTTC.

This clonotype was picked up a small number of times. V usage is TRBV4-3 and J usage is TRBJ1-6, with D possibly matching TRBD1 (6 bases). The CDR3 is 18 amino acids. The germline V and J ends were trimmed by 0 bases and 2 bases, with 14 bases remaining between them. Germline values: CDR1 LGHNA, CDR2 YSLEER. CDR3 coding DNA: TGCGCCAGCAGCCAAGAGGGACACCCTTTGGCCTATAATTCACCCCTCCACTTT. It is translated as CASSQEGHPLAYNSPLHF.

CDR3 bases: TGTGCCAGCAGTTTGCGCAGGGGCCTATCCAATGAGCAGTTCTTC. Encoded protein: CASSLRRGLSNEQFF. This sequence joins TRBV28 and TRBJ2-1; TRBD1 might be the D (6 bases). The CDR3 length is 15 residues. V was shortened by 3 bases and J by 6 bases, with 15 bases between the two germline ends. The germline CDR1 and CDR2 sequences are MDHEN and SYDVKM.

This clonotype was detected only a few times. This chain links TRBV29-1 with TRBJ2-1; D gene ambiguous. Germline V gene data show CDR1 as SQVTM and CDR2 as ANQGSEA. Trimming removed 5 bases at V and 1 base at J, with 6 bases between. The CDR3 sequence is 12 residues long. CDR3 in amino acids: CSVWGSYNEQFF. Written as DNA, the CDR3 is TGCAGCGTTTGGGGATCCTACAATGAGCAGTTCTTC.

Comment on this clonotype: Sequence at one end of the junction differs from germline and may be a read error. The J gene is TRBJ2-5, the V gene TRBV3-1, with D perhaps being TRBD1 or TRBD2 (5 bases each). CDR1 and CDR2 from the germline V gene are LGHDT and YNNKEL (reference sequence). This CDR3 has 14 amino acids. The chain's CDR3 is CASCQMGPPETQYF. CDR3 nucleotides: TGTGCCAGCTGCCAAATGGGACCCCCGGAGACCCAGTACTTC.

The chain combines TRBV5-6 with TRBJ2-1, with TRBD2 identical over 8 bases. Germline trimming cut 2 bases from V and 8 bases from J; bases unmatched to any gene: 9. There are 15 residues in the CDR3. CDR1 is SGHDT, CDR2 YYEEEE, per germline. In nucleotides, the CDR3 is TGTGCCAGCAGCTTTTCTCGACTAGCGCTCTATGAGCAGTTCTTC. It yields the protein CASSFSRLALYEQFF.

The sample holds a few counts of this clonotype. This chain uses TRBV6-1 with TRBJ2-1; 11 bases align to TRBD2. Unmatched junction bases numbered 11, after V lost 7 bases and J lost 9 bases. The CDR3 is made up of 15 amino acids. Germline V lookup: CDR1 MNHNS, CDR2 SASEGT. CDR3 sequence: CASNLLAGEPSEQFF. The CDR3 DNA follows: TGTGCCAGCAACCTACTAGCGGGGGAACCTAGTGAGCAGTTCTTC.

The table lists this clonotype with many counts. The chain joins TRBV29-1 to TRBJ2-6, with TRBD1 identical over 9 bases. V lost 6 bases and J lost 1; bases outside the gene matches: 7. The CDR3 has 16 amino acids. Per germline, CDR1 SQVTM and CDR2 ANQGSEA. The CDR3 sequence is CSVWDRVYSGANVLTF. In DNA form, the CDR3 reads TGCAGCGTGTGGGACAGGGTTTATTCTGGGGCCAACGTCCTGACTTTC.

This clonotype was observed a few times. The rearrangement links TRBV6-1 to TRBJ2-1; TRBD1 matches at 8 bases. V was clipped by 4 bases and J by 0 bases; unmatched bases: 2. This CDR3 is built from 15 residues. CDR1 and CDR2 (germline): MNHNS, SASEGT. The CDR3 loop reads CASSADRGSYNEQFF. In DNA, the CDR3 is TGTGCCAGCAGTGCCGACAGGGGCTCCTACAATGAGCAGTTCTTC.

The sample holds many counts of this clonotype. V and J are TRBV30 and TRBJ2-2; no firm D call. V was trimmed by 4 bases and J by 3 bases, leaving 9 bases between them. The CDR3 spans 13 residues. The V gene's germline CDR1 is GTSNPN and CDR2 SVGIG (reference sequence). The chain's CDR3 is CAWNVVDTGELFF. Here the CDR3 DNA reads TGTGCCTGGAACGTGGTAGACACCGGGGAGCTGTTTTTT.

CDR3 coding DNA: TGTGCCAGTACCGGGGGCATTCAAGAGACCCAGTACTTC. Its translation is CASTGGIQETQYF. V gene TRBV12-3 or TRBV12-4 combines with J gene TRBJ2-5; D is tentatively TRBD1 or TRBD2 (6 bases each). The CDR3 is made up of 13 amino acids. Between the trimmed V and J ends, which lost 9 bases and 2 bases, there was a span of 13 bases.

This clonotype has only a few counts. This chain joins TRBV7-2 and TRBJ1-1; 7 positions agree with TRBD1. The CDR3 extends over 14 amino acids. Germline V gene lookup returns CDR1 SGHTA and CDR2 FQGNSA. Losses at the gene ends were 4 bases for V and 2 bases for J; bases not matched to a gene: 4. The DNA for the CDR3 is TGTGCCAGCAGCTCAGGGGGGATAAACACTGAAGCTTTCTTT. This gives the protein CASSSGGINTEAFF.

The rearrangement links TRBV27 to TRBJ1-2; D might be TRBD1 (5 bases). This CDR3 region has 14 residues. V was shortened by 0 bases and J by 10 bases, with 15 bases between the two germline ends. Germline loops: CDR1 MNHEY, CDR2 SMNVEV (reference sequence). As DNA, the CDR3 is TGTGCCAGCAGTTTATCATGGGACGGGGCCGACTACACCTTC. Encoded protein: CASSLSWDGADYTF.

The rearrangement links TRBV28 to TRBJ2-7; TRBD2 agrees at 11 bases. Germline trimming cut 6 bases from V and 3 bases from J; bases unmatched to any gene: 4. This CDR3 comprises 14 residues. CDR1 and CDR2 from the germline V gene are MDHEN and SYDVKM. DNA of the CDR3: TGTGCCAGCAGAACGACTAGCGGGGACTACGAGCAGTACTTC. Translation: CASRTTSGDYEQYF.

This clonotype was picked up a small number of times. The V gene is TRBV9, the J gene TRBJ2-2; a possible D gene is TRBD1 (6 bases). Trimming removed 0 bases from V and 3 bases from J, with 9 bases in between. This CDR3 comprises 15 residues. CDR1 is SGDLS and CDR2 is YYNGEE in the germline V gene. The CDR3, as DNA: TGTGCCAGCAGCGTAGCGGCAGGGGACACCGGGGAGCTGTTTTTT. It specifies CASSVAAGDTGELFF. The full variable domain, in which reference TRBV9 and TRBJ2-2 provide the parts outside the CDR3, is DSGVTQTPKHLITATGQRVTLRCSPRSGDLSVYWYQQSLDQGLQFLIQYYNGEERAKGNILERFSAQQFPDLHSELNLSSLELGDSALYFCASSVAAGDTGELFFGEGSRLTVL.

The J gene is TRBJ1-4, the V gene TRBV28, with unresolved D. From germline, CDR1 is MDHEN and CDR2 SYDVKM. The length of the CDR3 is 11 residues. Trimming removed 6 bases from V and 5 bases from J, with 4 bases in between. The CDR3 is CASRLNEKLFF. Here the CDR3 DNA reads TGTGCCAGCAGACTGAATGAAAAACTGTTTTTT.

At least ten counts were recorded for this clonotype. The J gene is TRBJ1-1, the V gene TRBV29-1, with D perhaps TRBD1 (5 bases). Germline assignment: CDR1 SQVTM and CDR2 ANQGSEA. V was pared by 7 bases and J by 4 bases, with 19 bases between. CDR3 length: 14 amino acids. The DNA for the CDR3 is TGCAGCGCCCATGGGGGTTTAGAGACCACTGAAGCTTTCTTT. Protein product: CSAHGGLETTEAFF.

This clonotype was counted many times. This rearrangement joins TRBV12-3 or TRBV12-4 to TRBJ2-7, with TRBD2 matching 9 bases. The J segment lost 7 bases and the V segment lost 6 bases, leaving 4 bases of the junction unmatched. The CDR3 loop spans 12 amino acids. This chain's CDR3 is CASRRLAGEQYF. The CDR3 DNA reads as TGTGCCAGCAGAAGGCTAGCGGGAGAGCAGTACTTC.